This T cell receptor (beta chain) emerged from a study of T cells in Graves' hyperthyroidism and ophthalmopathy. Between the trimmed V and J ends, which lost 2 bases and 2 bases, there was a span of 18 bases. The CDR3 extends over 16 amino acids. The germline CDR1 and CDR2 sequences are DFQATT and SNEGSKA (reference sequence). TCR beta CDR3 sequences were amplified from RNA transcripts. TCR CDR3 regions were first amplified by RT-PCR with HTBI primers. MiXCR, applied by TCRdb to the multiplex PCR reads, yields one record per CDR3 protein. Of some 510,000 distinct CDR3 sequences in the sample, around 42% are singletons; the top ten hold about 8.2%.

The clonotype comes from a woman under 30 with Graves' hyperthyroidism. The source material was peripheral blood or thyroid tissue (not recorded which). The chain links TRBV20-1 to TRBJ2-5; D is unresolved. CDR3 residues: CSARPLVGIIQETQYF. As DNA, the CDR3 is TGCAGTGCTAGACCCCTCGTTGGGATAATACAAGAGACCCAGTACTTC.